This T cell receptor beta chain was documented in a study of blood T cell repertoires in COVID-19. This table comes from immunoSEQ multiplex PCR, and its TCRdb copy is limited to in-frame clones, with some not included. Among 150,000 to 200,000 clones listed, roughly nine tenths were seen once. The CDR3 runs 14 residues. CDR1 MNHEY and CDR2 SVGAGI come from the germline V gene. V shed 6 bases, J shed 5 bases, and the junction held 7 bases outside the gene matches. The chain couples TRBV6-5 to TRBJ1-2; TRBD1 matches at 9 bases. This clonotype was obtained from a man aged 55 to 70 with active or convalescent COVID-19. Sequenced: peripheral blood. The CDR3 loop is CASRRTGDPYGYTF. The CDR3 DNA is TGTGCCAGCAGGAGGACAGGGGATCCGTATGGCTACACCTTC.